The TCR beta chain described here comes from a study of blood T cells in healthy people across ages. Findings and limits, study-wide: Bulk PBMC profiling left naive and antigen-experienced comparisons inconclusive. Researchers report that TCR beta diversity correlated strongly with naive T cell percentage.

Germline V lookup: CDR1 SEHNR, CDR2 FQNEAQ (reference sequence). This CDR3 region has 14 residues. Trimming shortened V by 7 bases and J by 6 bases, and 18 bases separated the two germline ends. The use of a sample-barcoded 5' primer and a J-beta primer mix characterized a second PCR of about 7 to 12 cycles. Tagging of each cDNA molecule was performed by a template-switch adaptor with 12 random nucleotides. MiXCR was run by TCRdb on the 5' RACE reads, yielding one entry per CDR3 protein. The data contain 550,000 to 600,000 distinct CDR3 sequences, 25% to 30% of them singletons. This clonotype showed up many times. The antigen is not known. Donor samples were obtained from healthy Caucasian individuals from Russia, aged roughly 6 to 90.

The sample taken for sequencing was blood. The clonotype comes from a woman aged 65 to 85 in good health. The chain carries TRBV7-9 and TRBJ1-2; D possibly corresponds to TRBD1 (5 bases). CDR3 protein: CASTLTSGGDGYTF. The CDR3 coding sequence is TGTGCCAGCACCCTGACCTCTGGGGGGGATGGCTACACCTTC.